One sample yielded the 12 T cell receptor beta chains listed below, sequenced in a study of spatial heterogeneity in lung cancer. Study-wide findings and caveats: Expanded intratumoral alpha and beta TCR counts tracked tumor mutation counts.

Time point defined: sample taken at primary tumor resection. TCRdb fed the 5' RACE reads into MiXCR, producing one record per CDR3 protein. Counted here are thousands of distinct CDR3 sequences, around 26% occurring once; the ten biggest clones make up around 23%. These receptors' targets are unknown. Specimen: lung tumor tissue, collected at surgery. The receptors here all came from a male donor with early-stage non-small cell lung cancer.

This clonotype is judged medium-sized (0.01 to 0.1%). V and J are TRBV28 and TRBJ2-3, with D possibly matching TRBD2 (7 bases). Germline CDR1 MDHEN, CDR2 SYDVKM. CDR3 size: 16 residues. V lost 6 bases, J lost 0 bases, and 16 bases lay in between. CDR3 region: CASSGGRGGSTDTQYF. CDR3 nucleotides: TGTGCCAGCAGCGGGGGGCGGGGCGGAAGCACAGATACGCAGTATTTT.

The CDR3 nucleotides are TGCGCCAGCAGCTTGGGCAGCGCGACCGGCTACACCTTC. Encoded protein: CASSLGSATGYTF. The rearrangement links TRBV5-1 to TRBJ1-2; the D is unclear. The CDR3 has 13 residues. V was shortened by 0 bases and J by 8 bases, with 11 bases between the two germline ends. CDR1 is SGHRS, CDR2 YFSETQ, per germline.

By share, this clonotype counts as medium-sized. The chain links TRBV30 to TRBJ1-1, with 9 bases fitting TRBD1. The CDR3 is 13 residues long. V was clipped by 7 bases and J by 6 bases; unmatched bases: 9. The V gene's germline CDR1 is GTSNPN and CDR2 SVGIG (reference sequence). The DNA of the CDR3 is TGTGCCTCGGGACAGGGTGTGGTTGCTGAAGCTTTCTTT. It is translated as CASGQGVVAEAFF.

V and J are TRBV10-3 and TRBJ2-4, with D maybe TRBD1 (5 bases). The CDR3 contains 17 residues. Germline-derived CDR1 and CDR2 are ENHRY and SYGVKD. The V end was cut by 0 bases, the J end by 2 bases, with 14 bases between. The CDR3 is CAISESELRVSKNIQYF. The CDR3 DNA reads TGTGCCATCAGTGAGTCGGAACTCAGGGTTTCCAAAAACATTCAGTACTTC.

This clonotype has only a few counts. The chain joins TRBV12-3 or TRBV12-4 to TRBJ2-7; 8 positions match TRBD1. V gave up 5 bases and J gave up 2 bases; unmatched junction bases: 5. This CDR3 has 14 amino acids. DNA of the CDR3: TGTGCCAGCAGTCTAGGACAGGGCCCCTACGAGCAGTACTTC. Protein: CASSLGQGPYEQYF.

This clonotype rates as medium-sized. The rearrangement links TRBV18 to TRBJ2-7; D ambiguous. This CDR3 region has 15 residues. Germline V lookup: CDR1 KGHSH, CDR2 LQKENI. V was clipped by 2 bases and J by 3 bases, with 14 bases between them. The CDR3 reads CASSPWEGSYYEQYF. The CDR3 DNA reads as TGTGCCAGCTCACCATGGGAAGGCAGCTACTACGAGCAGTACTTC.

This clonotype has only a few counts. This chain links TRBV10-3 with TRBJ2-2; TRBD1 or TRBD2 may be the D gene (5 bases each). The V gene lost 7 bases and the J gene lost 5 bases, with 11 bases spanning the gap. CDR1 ENHRY and CDR2 SYGVKD come from the germline V gene. This CDR3 comprises 13 residues. The CDR3: CAINEGTTGELFF. CDR3 nucleotide sequence: TGTGCCATCAACGAGGGGACGACCGGGGAGCTGTTTTTT.

The rearrangement joins TRBV6-6 to TRBJ2-7; TRBD1 matches at 8 bases. The V gene end was trimmed by 8 bases and the J gene end by 4 bases; junction bases not matched to a gene: 16. Germline V gives CDR1 MNHNY, CDR2 SVGAGI (reference sequence). The length of the CDR3 is 16 residues. CDR3 region: CASGEQGAISGYEQYF. The CDR3, as DNA: TGTGCCAGCGGAGAGCAGGGGGCGATAAGTGGGTACGAGCAGTACTTC.

A word on this clonotype: Germline is not matched at one junction end, which may reflect a read error. The chain links TRBV7-7 to TRBJ2-3; no firm D call. Germline CDR1 SSHAT, CDR2 FNYEAQ (reference sequence). CDR3 length: 15 residues. The CDR3 protein is CASSLSFRGTDTQYF. The CDR3, as DNA: TGTGCTAGCAGCTTATCCTTTCGGGGCACAGATACGCAGTATTTT.

This clonotype turned up a few times. The chain combines TRBV20-1 with TRBJ2-6; 14 bases map to TRBD2. The CDR3 contains 18 residues. CDR1 is DFQATT, CDR2 SNEGSKA, per germline (reference sequence). With 0 bases clipped from V and 1 base from J, the junction kept 2 bases outside the gene matches. CDR3 protein: CSARERLAGGSGANVLTF. CDR3 nucleotides: TGCAGTGCTAGAGAGCGACTAGCGGGAGGGTCTGGGGCCAACGTCCTGACTTTC.

This clonotype is medium-sized (0.01 to 0.1%) by share. The chain couples TRBV7-6 to TRBJ1-1, with 8 bases identical to TRBD1. Germline trimming cut 5 bases from V and 4 bases from J; bases unmatched to any gene: 9. There are 15 residues in the CDR3. CDR1 is SGHVS and CDR2 is FNYEAQ in the germline V gene. The CDR3 sequence: CASSRTGTGGTEAFF. DNA of the CDR3: TGTGCCAGCAGCCGTACAGGGACAGGAGGCACTGAAGCTTTCTTT.

The chain links TRBV5-1 to TRBJ2-1, with TRBD2 as a possible D gene (6 bases). The germline V gene has CDR1 SGHRS and CDR2 YFSETQ. Trimming took 1 base from V and 6 from J, leaving 17 bases between them. The CDR3 contains 16 residues. In DNA, the CDR3 is TGCGCCAGCAGCTTGCAGGCCGGGAGTTTTAGCAATGAGCAGTTCTTC. Its translation: CASSLQAGSFSNEQFF.